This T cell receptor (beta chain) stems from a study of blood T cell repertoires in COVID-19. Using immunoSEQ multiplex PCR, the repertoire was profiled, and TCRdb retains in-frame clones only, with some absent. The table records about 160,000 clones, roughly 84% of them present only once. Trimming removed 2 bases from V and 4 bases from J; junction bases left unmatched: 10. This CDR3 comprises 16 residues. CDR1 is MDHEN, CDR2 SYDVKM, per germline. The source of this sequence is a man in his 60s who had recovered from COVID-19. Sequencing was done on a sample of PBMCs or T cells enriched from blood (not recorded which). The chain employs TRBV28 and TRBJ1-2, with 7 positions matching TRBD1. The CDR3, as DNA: TGTGCCAGCAGTTTAGGGACAGTCAAGCTGGGCTATGGCTACACCTTC. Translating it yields CASSLGTVKLGYGYTF.